This T cell receptor beta chain was identified in a study of blood T cells in healthy people across ages. Notes on the study in general: Expanded clonotype shifts may have been confounded, as the donors had an unknown CMV status. Strongly correlated with naive T cell percentage was TCR beta diversity. The long-lived group displayed more naive CD4+ cells, plus higher diversity, than the aged donors did.

This clonotype was recorded many times. Its antigen remains unidentified. Donors ranged from roughly 6 to 90 years old and were healthy Caucasians in Russia. This CDR3 spans 13 amino acids. The V segment lost 6 bases and the J segment 8 bases; nucleotides outside the gene matches: 8. Germline V gene lookup returns CDR1 SEHNR and CDR2 FQNEAQ (reference sequence). Through a sample-barcoded 5' primer and a J-beta primer mix, a second PCR was run for roughly 7 to 12 cycles. MiXCR was run by TCRdb on the 5' RACE reads, yielding one entry per CDR3 protein. The sample comprises around 1,800,000 distinct CDR3 sequences, roughly two fifths of which are singletons, and roughly 23% rests with the top ten.

The TCR was taken from a human donor in good health. Source material: blood. The chain is built from TRBV7-9 and TRBJ1-2; TRBD1 agrees at 8 bases. This CDR3 reads CASSLDRVDGYTF. Here the CDR3 DNA reads TGTGCCAGCAGTTTGGACAGGGTGGACGGCTACACCTTC.